The T cell receptor beta chain described here comes from a study of blood T cell repertoires in COVID-19. Overall study: The United States, Italy and Spain were the sources of the acute and convalescent COVID-19 samples. PBMCs, B-cell-depleted T cells, or T cells were the source of the cDNA or gDNA that made up the material.

CDR1 is SGHTA and CDR2 is FQGTGA in the germline V gene. Trimming took 2 bases from V and 0 from J, leaving 4 bases between them. The CDR3 has 13 residues. In the source study's methods: The authors estimated nucleated cell counts from reference gene primer amplification. Only in-frame clones appear in the TCRdb table, and some are missing; sequencing was by immunoSEQ multiplex PCR. V and J calls and clone size are those listed in that table; D and trimming were worked out from the DNA. The table has approximately 90,000 clones, approximately 87% seen once. A word on this clone: This could be a read error, since a much larger clone is one nucleotide away.

V and J are TRBV7-3 and TRBJ1-1; D call uncertain. The sequence was obtained from a human donor in a cohort sampled during active COVID-19. The sample taken for sequencing was peripheral blood. The CDR3 bases are TGTGCCAGCAGCTTAGGCATGAACACTGAAGCTTTCTTT. This gives the protein CASSLGMNTEAFF.